The 28 T cell receptor beta chains given below trace back to one sample, sequenced in a study of a mutant IDH1 vaccine in newly diagnosed glioma. The protocol was immunoSEQ multiplex PCR, while the TCRdb copy is restricted to in-frame clones and leaves out a portion. The table lists roughly 51,000 clones, about 81% of them singletons, with approximately 4.3% in the top ten. Documented time point: week 47, end of study. The investigators gave 300 ug of mutant IDH1 20-mer peptide in each vaccine dose, together with topical imiquimod. No antigen is known for these receptors. Sequencing was performed on PBMCs, taken from a glioma patient whose treatment included an IDH1 peptide vaccine. Every receptor here comes from a woman in her 30s with glioma. Some clones in this sample may be carry-over from other donors' samples.

The gene calls are TRBV19 and TRBJ1-4; TRBD1 is a possible D gene (5 bases). The V end lost 4 bases, the J end lost 6 bases, and 15 bases lay between the germline ends. This CDR3 region has 15 residues. Germline V lookup: CDR1 LNHDA, CDR2 SQIVND (reference sequence). The CDR3 DNA reads as TGTGCCAGTAGTACAATCGGGACGAAGGATGAAAAACTGTTTTTT. Its protein is CASSTIGTKDEKLFF.

V usage is TRBV18 and J usage is TRBJ1-1; D is possibly TRBD1 (5 bases). V was clipped by 6 bases and J by 3 bases, with 14 bases between them. The CDR3 is 14 residues long. In germline, CDR1 is KGHSH, CDR2 LQKENI. This CDR3 reads CASSSSGGDTEAFF. The CDR3, as DNA: TGTGCCAGCTCGTCTTCCGGGGGGGACACTGAAGCTTTCTTT. The full variable domain, with the rest looked up from reference TRBV18 and TRBJ1-1, is NAGVMQNPRHLVRRRGQEARLRCSPMKGHSHVYWYRQLPEEGLKFMVYLQKENIIDESGMPKERFSAEFPKEGPSILRIQQVVRGDSAAYFCASSSSGGDTEAFFGQGTRLTVV.

This clone was recorded a few times. The V gene is TRBV30, the J gene TRBJ1-5, with D perhaps matching TRBD1 (6 bases). In germline, CDR1 is GTSNPN, CDR2 SVGIG (reference sequence). The CDR3 runs 13 residues. Between the trimmed V and J ends, which lost 2 bases and 4 bases, there was a span of 9 bases. Here the CDR3 DNA reads TGTGCCTGGAGTCACGACAGGAATCAGCCCCAGCATTTT. Amino acid sequence: CAWSHDRNQPQHF.

This clone was counted a single time. The chain couples TRBV7-2 to TRBJ2-2; possibly TRBD1 or TRBD2 for D (5 bases each). Trimming stripped 2 bases from V and 8 bases from J, with 18 bases between. There are 16 residues in the CDR3. Germline CDR1 and CDR2: SGHTA and FQGNSA. As DNA, the CDR3 is TGTGCCAGCAGCTTATCCGGGACCACCCCGGGGGGGGAGCTGTTTTTT. Protein product: CASSLSGTTPGGELFF. Combining the CDR3 with reference TRBV7-2 and TRBJ2-2 gives the whole variable domain GAGVSQSPSNKVTEKGKDVELRCDPISGHTALYWYRQSLGQGLEFLIYFQGNSAPDKSGLPSDRFSAERTGGSVSTLTIQRTQQEDSAVYLCASSLSGTTPGGELFFGEGSRLTVL.

This rearrangement joins TRBV25-1 to TRBJ2-2; D is tentatively TRBD1 or TRBD2 (6 bases each). V was pared by 4 bases and J by 6 bases, with 21 bases between. The CDR3 is made up of 17 amino acids. Germline V gene lookup returns CDR1 MGHDK and CDR2 SYGVNS. In nucleotides, the CDR3 is TGTGCCAGCAGTGGGGGACTTGAACAGGGACCATCCGGGGAGCTGTTTTTT. Its protein is CASSGGLEQGPSGELFF.

This chain joins TRBV29-1 and TRBJ1-1, with D tentatively TRBD1 (5 bases). Trimming stripped 0 bases from V and 10 bases from J, with 15 bases between. Germline V gene data show CDR1 as SQVTM and CDR2 as ANQGSEA. CDR3 size: 13 residues. CDR3: CSVEDPQAKGAFF. The CDR3 coding sequence is TGCAGCGTTGAAGACCCACAGGCCAAGGGAGCTTTCTTT.

The J gene is TRBJ2-7, the V gene TRBV30, with a weak D call TRBD2 (5 bases). The CDR3 has 13 amino acids. Germline values: CDR1 GTSNPN, CDR2 SVGIG (reference sequence). V was clipped by 7 bases and J by 2 bases, with 15 bases between them. The CDR3 loop reads CASQAKGAYEQYF. The DNA for the CDR3 is TGTGCCTCCCAAGCAAAGGGAGCCTACGAGCAGTACTTC. Combining the CDR3 with reference TRBV30 and TRBJ2-7 gives the whole variable domain SQTIHQWPATLVQPVGSPLSLECTVEGTSNPNLYWYRQAAGRGLQLLFYSVGIGQISSEVPQNLSASRPQDRQFILSSKKLLLSDSGFYLCASQAKGAYEQYFGPGTRLTVT.

This sequence joins TRBV6-6 and TRBJ2-2; 14 nucleotides match TRBD2. Per the germline V gene, CDR1 is MNHNY and CDR2 is SVGAGI (reference sequence). Trimming cost V 4 bases and J 6 bases; bases outside gene matches: 4. This CDR3 has 16 residues. CDR3 residues: CASSSTSGRASGELFF. DNA of the CDR3: TGTGCCAGCAGTTCGACTAGCGGGAGGGCTTCCGGGGAGCTGTTTTTT.

The chain combines TRBV21-1 with TRBJ2-5; TRBD2 is taken as the D call from the table, unchecked against the DNA. TRBV21-1 is a pseudogene locus. The CDR3 is 14 residues long. CDR3 in DNA: TGTGCCAGCACGTACATAGAGAGCGGGAAGACCCAGTACTTC. Its protein is CASTYIESGKTQYF.

This clone was seen a handful of times. This chain joins TRBV6-1 and TRBJ2-7; tentatively, D is TRBD1 (5 bases). Germline V gives CDR1 MNHNS, CDR2 SASEGT. The CDR3 is 12 amino acids. V lost 7 bases to trimming and J lost 3 bases, with 10 bases between them. Here the CDR3 reads CASNPGNYEQYF. CDR3 coding DNA: TGTGCCAGCAATCCAGGGAACTACGAGCAGTACTTC.

This chain uses TRBV9 with TRBJ1-5; D call uncertain. Germline V lookup: CDR1 SGDLS, CDR2 YYNGEE. The CDR3 consists of 13 residues. V lost 3 bases and J 3 bases, leaving 7 bases between the germline ends. The chain's CDR3 is CASSDGDNQPQHF. The CDR3 nucleotides are TGTGCCAGCAGCGACGGTGACAATCAGCCCCAGCATTTT.

The chain has TRBV4-1 and TRBJ1-1; 10 bases agree with TRBD1. This CDR3 has 18 amino acids. Trimming removed 4 bases from V and 0 bases from J; junction bases left unmatched: 11. Looked up from germline, CDR1 is MGHRA and CDR2 is YSYEKL. In DNA, the CDR3 is TGCGCCAGCAGCCGCCTCGACAGGGGGCCCGACATGAACACTGAAGCTTTCTTT. As protein: CASSRLDRGPDMNTEAFF.

This chain connects TRBV19 to TRBJ1-5; 9 bases are a match to TRBD1. Trimming took 5 bases from V and 4 from J; bases not matched to a gene: 9. CDR1 is LNHDA, CDR2 SQIVND, per germline (reference sequence). CDR3 length: 16 residues. CDR3 sequence (DNA): TGTGCCAGTAGTGCCACAGGGGGCGCATGGAATCAGCCCCAGCATTTT. Amino acids: CASSATGGAWNQPQHF.

The CDR3 region is CASSLSGSRGGELFF. The CDR3 DNA reads TGTGCCAGCAGCCTTAGCGGGTCCAGGGGCGGGGAGCTGTTTTTT. V and J are TRBV5-4 and TRBJ2-2, with D possibly TRBD2 on 7 matching bases. Germline-derived CDR1 and CDR2 are SGHNT and YYREEE (reference sequence). The CDR3 loop spans 15 amino acids. Trimming took off 4 bases at V and 7 bases at J, with 17 bases between the two ends. Looking up the rest from reference TRBV5-4 and TRBJ2-2 gives the full variable domain: ETGVTQSPTHLIKTRGQQVTLRCSSQSGHNTVSWYQQALGQGPQFIFQYYREEENGRGNFPPRFSGLQFPNYSSELNVNALELDDSALYLCASSLSGSRGGELFFGEGSRLTVL.

This chain joins TRBV29-1 and TRBJ2-1, with 8 bases matching TRBD2. Trimming cost V 1 base and J 9 bases; bases outside gene matches: 8. This CDR3 contains 14 residues. Looked up from germline, CDR1 is SQVTM and CDR2 is ANQGSEA. CDR3 sequence (DNA): TGCAGCGTTGAAGCCCTTCGGGAGGGGCCTGAGCAGTTCTTC. It encodes CSVEALREGPEQFF.

This chain links TRBV5-4 with TRBJ1-1, with D possibly matching TRBD1 (5 bases). The CDR3 covers 15 residues. CDR1 is SGHNT and CDR2 is YYREEE in the germline V gene (reference sequence). Trimming took off 6 bases at V and 0 bases at J, with 15 bases between the two ends. CDR3 DNA sequence: TGTGCCAGCACCCCAGTAGGGGTCATGAACACTGAAGCTTTCTTT. Amino acid sequence: CASTPVGVMNTEAFF.

This clone was seen a few times. The chain couples TRBV9 to TRBJ2-2; D gene unclear. CDR1 and CDR2 (germline): SGDLS, YYNGEE. Trimming took off 0 bases at V and 4 bases at J, with 4 bases between the two ends. The CDR3 is 13 residues long. CDR3 DNA sequence: TGTGCCAGCAGCGTAGAACTCACCGGGGAGCTGTTTTTT. This translates into CASSVELTGELFF.

This clone was picked up one time. This sequence joins TRBV7-6 and TRBJ2-7; D is unresolved. Trimming took off 5 bases at V and 3 bases at J, with 8 bases between the two ends. CDR1 is SGHVS, CDR2 FNYEAQ, per germline. The CDR3 has 12 amino acids. The CDR3 DNA follows: TGTGCCAGCAGCAGATGGGGCTACGAGCAGTACTTC. Its translation is CASSRWGYEQYF.

This clone was detected a few times. The rearrangement uses TRBV1 and TRBJ1-5. TRBV1 is assigned pseudogene status. This CDR3 spans 14 amino acids. The CDR3 DNA reads as TGCACCAGCAGCCAAGATGATCGAAATCAGCCCCAGCATTTT. Its translation: CTSSQDDRNQPQHF.

This rearrangement joins TRBV6-5 to TRBJ2-7, with D maybe TRBD1 (6 bases). V was pared by 5 bases and J by 1 base, with 15 bases between. This CDR3 is 15 amino acids long. The germline V gene has CDR1 MNHEY and CDR2 SVGAGI. CDR3 coding DNA: TGTGCCAGCAGTCGAATAGGGCAGGGGTCCTACGAGCAGTACTTC. Residues: CASSRIGQGSYEQYF.

This clone was seen only a few times. The chain recombines TRBV28 with TRBJ1-1; no clear D. With 4 bases removed from V and 5 bases from J, the gap between germline ends came to 17 bases. Per germline, CDR1 MDHEN and CDR2 SYDVKM. The CDR3 contains 15 residues. DNA for the CDR3: TGTGCCAGCAGTTCCGGTGAGGGCCCGAGGACTGAAGCTTTCTTT. Protein product: CASSSGEGPRTEAFF.

The genes are TRBV6-1 and TRBJ2-1, with TRBD2 identical over 9 bases. CDR3 length equals 18 residues. V lost 4 bases and J lost 4; bases outside the gene matches: 14. CDR1 is MNHNS and CDR2 is SASEGT in the germline V gene. The DNA for the CDR3 is TGTGCCAGCAGTGGACGCATAGCGGGGGTGGGCCTTTACAATGAGCAGTTCTTC. It codes for CASSGRIAGVGLYNEQFF.

This sequence joins TRBV7-9 and TRBJ2-3; D not resolved. Trimming stripped 5 bases from V and 9 bases from J, with 9 bases between. Germline CDR1 SEHNR, CDR2 FQNEAQ (reference sequence). This CDR3 has 11 amino acids. The CDR3 spells CASSGLGTQYF. CDR3 sequence (DNA): TGTGCCAGCAGCGGCCTGGGGACGCAGTATTTT.

The chain employs TRBV29-1 and TRBJ1-1; a possible D gene is TRBD1 (5 bases). The CDR3 has 15 amino acids. V lost 7 bases to trimming and J lost 3 bases, with 21 bases between them. Germline CDR1 is SQVTM and CDR2 is ANQGSEA. The CDR3 DNA sequence: TGCAGCGCGGTCAGACTTCGTGGCAGGGACACTGAAGCTTTCTTT. Its protein product is CSAVRLRGRDTEAFF.

In the case of this clone: This sample includes further DNA sequences coding for the same CDR3. The chain links TRBV11-3 to TRBJ2-7; D unresolved. The V end lost 1 base, the J end lost 6 bases, and 4 bases lay between the germline ends. This CDR3 is 11 amino acids long. Germline CDR1 SGHNT, CDR2 YENEEA. The CDR3 is CASSLGSEQYF. The CDR3 nucleotides are TGTGCCAGCAGCTTAGGGAGCGAGCAGTACTTC. The variable domain in full, completed from reference TRBV11-3 and TRBJ2-7, reads EAGVVQSPRYKIIEKKQPVAFWCNPISGHNTLYWYLQNLGQGPELLIRYENEEAVDDSQLPKDRFSAERLKGVDSTLKIQPAELGDSAVYLCASSLGSEQYFGPGTRLTVT.

This clone was seen only once. The gene calls are TRBV19 and TRBJ1-3; weak D call: TRBD1 (5 bases). The CDR3 is made up of 19 amino acids. V was pared by 3 bases and J by 0 bases, with 21 bases between. Germline loops: CDR1 LNHDA, CDR2 SQIVND (reference sequence). For the CDR3, the DNA is TGTGCCAGTAGTATCAGCGGCAGGGACTACCTTAACTCTGGAAACACCATATATTTT. Translated, it gives CASSISGRDYLNSGNTIYF.

The chain carries TRBV6-5 and TRBJ1-2, with D perhaps matching TRBD1 (5 bases). CDR1 and CDR2 from the germline V gene are MNHEY and SVGAGI. The CDR3 runs to 12 residues. The V gene lost 8 bases and the J gene lost 8 bases, with 15 bases spanning the gap. The CDR3: CASHRLDGGYTF. As DNA, the CDR3 is TGTGCCAGCCACAGGTTGGACGGCGGCTACACCTTC.

The chain employs TRBV9 and TRBJ1-5; D might be TRBD1 (5 bases). The germline V gene encodes CDR1 SGDLS and CDR2 YYNGEE. Trimming removed 4 bases at V and 1 base at J, with 21 bases between. CDR3 length equals 18 residues. CDR3 sequence: CASSSGVGGPSSNQPQHF. CDR3 nucleotide sequence: TGTGCCAGCAGCTCGGGGGTGGGGGGACCCTCAAGCAATCAGCCCCAGCATTTT.